The 17 T cell receptor beta chains below come from one sample, sequenced in a study of identical twins. Each CDR3 protein gets one entry after TCRdb re-called the 5' RACE reads with MiXCR. This sample has 400,000 to 650,000 distinct CDR3 sequences, with roughly 21% found just once. This sample also appeared in a second study, on T cells expressing NK-cell markers.

Sequenced material: CD4+ T cells sorted from blood. These receptors were obtained from a woman between 18 and 29 years old in good health.

The rearrangement joins TRBV4-3 to TRBJ2-2; D remains ambiguous. The CDR3 length is 16 residues. Per the germline V gene, CDR1 is LGHNA and CDR2 is YSLEER. V lost 4 bases, J lost 6 bases, and 18 bases lay in between. The CDR3 region has the DNA TGCGCCAGCAGCCGATCCGAAAGAACGTTCGCCGGGGAGCTGTTTTTT. It yields the protein CASSRSERTFAGELFF.

The chain combines TRBV11-1 with TRBJ2-3; no clear D. Trimming removed 2 bases at V and 3 bases at J, with 6 bases between. CDR1 is SGHAT, CDR2 FQDESV, per germline (reference sequence). The CDR3 covers 13 residues. In nucleotides, the CDR3 is TGTGCCAGCAGCTTACTCTGGACAGATACGCAGTATTTT. Amino acids: CASSLLWTDTQYF.

This clonotype has at least ten counts. The gene calls are TRBV20-1 and TRBJ1-1, with TRBD1 as a possible D gene (5 bases). CDR1 DFQATT and CDR2 SNEGSKA come from the germline V gene (reference sequence). The CDR3 is made up of 12 amino acids. Trimming stripped 3 bases from V and 5 bases from J, with 10 bases between. CDR3 residues: CSASMGETEAFF. DNA of the CDR3: TGCAGTGCTAGTATGGGGGAGACTGAAGCTTTCTTT.

This rearrangement joins TRBV19 to TRBJ1-4, with 8 bases identical to TRBD1. The CDR3 loop spans 13 amino acids. J was trimmed by 8 bases and V by 9 bases; bases with no gene match: 8. The germline V gene has CDR1 LNHDA and CDR2 SQIVND (reference sequence). In DNA form, the CDR3 reads TGTGCCAGCGCAGGACAGGGTGGCGAAAAACTGTTTTTT. It specifies CASAGQGGEKLFF.

This clonotype has only a few counts. The CDR3 DNA follows: TGTGCCATCAGTGAGCGTCTAGCGGGCTCCAATGAGCAGTTCTTC. Translating gives CAISERLAGSNEQFF. The V call is TRBV10-3, the J call TRBJ2-1; 8 positions match TRBD2. This CDR3 spans 15 amino acids. Germline CDR1 is ENHRY and CDR2 is SYGVKD. V dropped 2 bases and J dropped 6; count of bases not matched to a gene: 6.

The table lists this clonotype with a few counts. V usage is TRBV12-3 or TRBV12-4 and J usage is TRBJ1-5; no clear D gene. The length of the CDR3 is 15 residues. V shed 2 bases and J shed 0 bases, with 8 bases lying between them. In DNA, the CDR3 is TGTGCCAGCAGTTTATTTAAGGCTAGCAATCAGCCCCAGCATTTT. Amino acid sequence: CASSLFKASNQPQHF.

The V gene is TRBV6-1, the J gene TRBJ2-1, with a weak D call TRBD2 (6 bases). Trimming took off 6 bases at V and 0 bases at J, with 15 bases between the two ends. Germline CDR1 reads MNHNS; CDR2 reads SASEGT. This CDR3 has 16 residues. DNA of the CDR3: TGTGCCAGCAGAGAACGGGGGTCAAGCTCCTACAATGAGCAGTTCTTC. This codes for CASRERGSSSYNEQFF.

This clonotype was seen a handful of times. This sequence joins TRBV6-1 and TRBJ1-1; D might be TRBD1 (5 bases). The V end lost 8 bases, the J end lost 10 bases, and 14 bases lay between the germline ends. The germline V gene encodes CDR1 MNHNS and CDR2 SASEGT. The CDR3 runs 11 residues. CDR3 sequence (DNA): TGTGCCAGCGGGCCGGGGGATGTAGCTTTCTTT. Translated, it gives CASGPGDVAFF.

This clonotype was seen a few times. The CDR3 region is CASSEIPGREGRYNEQFF. For the CDR3, the DNA is TGTGCCAGCAGCGAAATACCAGGTCGGGAGGGCCGATACAATGAGCAGTTCTTC. J is TRBJ2-1 and V is TRBV11-1; 8 bases align to TRBD2. The V gene's germline CDR1 is SGHAT and CDR2 FQDESV (reference sequence). V shed 5 bases and J 4 bases; nucleotides not matched to a gene: 16. CDR3 length: 18 residues. The complete variable domain, with remaining parts taken from reference TRBV11-1 and TRBJ2-1, reads EAEVAQSPRYKITEKSQAVAFWCDPISGHATLYWYRQILGQGPELLVQFQDESVVDDSQLPKDRFSAERLKGVDSTLKIQPAELGDSAMYLCASSEIPGREGRYNEQFFGPGTRLTVL.

The rearrangement links TRBV7-2 to TRBJ2-1; 8 nucleotides agree with TRBD2. The CDR3 runs to 16 residues. Looked up from germline, CDR1 is SGHTA and CDR2 is FQGNSA. V was pared by 1 base and J by 8 bases, with 10 bases of the junction left unmatched. The CDR3 loop reads CASSLGGAGAGYEQFF. DNA for the CDR3: TGTGCCAGCAGCTTAGGTGGAGCGGGAGCAGGGTATGAGCAGTTCTTC.

This clonotype showed up just a few times. The rearrangement joins TRBV4-2 to TRBJ1-1; 7 bases are shared with TRBD1. The V and J ends lost 0 bases and 1 base, in that order; junction bases with no gene match: 5. This CDR3 has 16 amino acids. CDR1 LGHNA and CDR2 YNFKEQ come from the germline V gene. CDR3 sequence: CASSQDFQGENTEAFF. In DNA form, the CDR3 reads TGTGCCAGCAGCCAAGATTTCCAGGGGGAGAACACTGAAGCTTTCTTT.

The chain has TRBV5-1 and TRBJ2-7, with D perhaps given as TRBD1 or TRBD2 (5 bases each). Germline V CDR1 and CDR2: SGHRS, YFSETQ. The CDR3 is 15 residues long. Trimming took 4 bases from V and 0 from J, leaving 14 bases between them. CDR3 coding DNA: TGCGCCAGCAGCCGCAATGGGGGTAGCTCCTACGAGCAGTACTTC. Encoded protein: CASSRNGGSSYEQYF.

In this sample, this clonotype turned up a few times. The chain carries TRBV11-3 and TRBJ2-2; no definite D call. Trimming pared 5 bases from V and 5 bases from J, leaving 12 bases between. The germline V gene encodes CDR1 SGHNT and CDR2 YENEEA. The CDR3 spans 14 residues. CDR3 loop: CASSDLSRTGELFF. In DNA, the CDR3 is TGTGCCAGCAGCGATCTCTCGAGGACCGGGGAGCTGTTTTTT.

This clonotype occurred a few times. An end of the junction does not agree with germline; a read error may underlie this. The chain recombines TRBV12-3 or TRBV12-4 with TRBJ1-4; tentative D call: TRBD1 (5 bases). This CDR3 is 14 amino acids long. CDR3 nucleotide sequence: TGTGCCACCAGTAGGACATCAACTAATGAAAAACTGTTTTTT. Translation gives CATSRTSTNEKLFF.

This clonotype has just a few counts. The CDR3 here is CASSSVVETQYF. The CDR3 DNA is TGTGCCAGCAGTTCCGTAGTGGAGACCCAGTACTTC. The genes are TRBV28 and TRBJ2-5; D gene uncertain. Trimming took off 4 bases at V and 5 bases at J, with 8 bases between the two ends. Germline-derived CDR1 and CDR2 are MDHEN and SYDVKM. The CDR3 length is 12 residues.

V is TRBV7-7 and J is TRBJ2-1, with 8 bases aligning to TRBD2. V lost 2 bases to trimming and J lost 9 bases; unmatched junction nucleotides: 6. Germline values: CDR1 SSHAT, CDR2 FNYEAQ (reference sequence). The CDR3 has 14 residues. CDR3 nucleotides: TGTGCCAGCAGCTTAAACGGGAGGGCCGGTGAGCAGTTCTTC. It encodes CASSLNGRAGEQFF.

A few counts support this clonotype. The chain carries TRBV12-3 or TRBV12-4 and TRBJ2-3, with D tentatively TRBD2 (6 bases). Trimming took 4 bases from V and 3 from J, leaving 20 bases between them. CDR3 length equals 17 residues. This CDR3 is CASSSRWRRDATDTQYF. The DNA of the CDR3 is TGTGCCAGCAGTTCCAGGTGGAGGCGGGACGCGACAGATACGCAGTATTTT.